The text below deals with one TCR beta chain. The antigen remains unidentified. TRB was amplified from around 250-500 ng of blood genomic DNA. The data were taken from a study of T and B cells in COVID-19 patients. As for the study in general: Active-infection patients were older, median approximately 68 years, than recovered patients, median around 35 years.

BIOMED2 TRB-A/B primer pools were used in multiplex TRB PCR. TCRdb re-derived calls from the multiplex PCR reads in MiXCR, one entry per CDR3 protein. The sample holds 14,000 to 15,000 distinct CDR3 sequences, about 26% seen once. Findings and limits, study-wide: Patients with COVID-19 reportedly showed strongly skewed T cell receptor beta variable and joining gene usage. Few blood samples existed from mildly ill patients during symptoms or early in severe cases. At recovery TRB diversity and richness exceeded healthy donors, after highly clonal active COVID-19 repertoires.

The sequence derives from a human donor who had recovered from COVID-19. The sequenced material came from blood.

CDR3 residues: CASSGLGTATNYGYTF. The DNA of the CDR3 is TGTGCCAGCTCAGGACTTGGGACCGCCACTAACTATGGCTACACCTTC. The V call is TRBV18, the J call TRBJ1-2, with D maybe TRBD1 (5 bases). This CDR3 is 16 amino acids long. The germline V gene has CDR1 KGHSH and CDR2 LQKENI. V lost 5 bases and J 0 bases, leaving 16 bases between the germline ends.